These 6 T cell receptor beta chains were all obtained from the same sample, sequenced in a study. Cells sorted as Tregs were CD4+, CD25+ and CD127-/low. TCRdb analysed the 5' RACE reads with MiXCR anew, one entry per CDR3 protein. The data hold tens of thousands of distinct CDR3 sequences, with 22% observed a single time. The sample was Tregs sorted from a lymph node. Receptor source: a female donor with breast cancer.

The CDR3 is CSASGQGKNIQYF. CDR3 DNA: TGCAGTGCTTCGGGACAGGGTAAAAACATTCAGTACTTC. V is TRBV20-1 and J is TRBJ2-4; 9 nucleotides agree with TRBD1. The CDR3 spans 13 residues. Trimming took 5 bases from V and 4 from J; bases not matched to a gene: 3. The V gene's germline CDR1 is DFQATT and CDR2 SNEGSKA (reference sequence).

The gene calls are TRBV5-5 and TRBJ2-5; 7 nucleotides line up with TRBD1. This CDR3 region has 13 residues. V trimming: 5 bases; J trimming: 2 bases; junction bases outside the gene matches: 3. Germline V gene lookup returns CDR1 SGHKS and CDR2 YYEKEE (reference sequence). CDR3 protein: CASRAGGQETQYF. The CDR3 DNA sequence: TGTGCCAGCAGGGCAGGGGGTCAAGAGACCCAGTACTTC.

The table lists this clonotype with a few counts. The chain uses TRBV28 and TRBJ2-1; D is possibly TRBD1 or TRBD2 (5 bases each). V dropped 6 bases and J dropped 10 bases, with 10 bases sitting between them. The CDR3 is made up of 11 amino acids. The V gene's germline CDR1 is MDHEN and CDR2 SYDVKM. Here the CDR3 reads CASRHRGEQFF. CDR3 in DNA: TGTGCCAGCAGACATCGGGGCGAGCAGTTCTTC.

This clonotype was counted at least ten times. The chain recombines TRBV9 with TRBJ2-2; D is uncertain. Trimming cost V 4 bases and J 2 bases, with 6 bases left between them. The CDR3 loop spans 13 amino acids. Germline assignment: CDR1 SGDLS and CDR2 YYNGEE. The CDR3 region is CASSQSNTGELFF. CDR3 sequence (DNA): TGTGCCAGCAGCCAAAGTAACACCGGGGAGCTGTTTTTT.

This clonotype was seen only a few times. The CDR3 does not end in the conserved phenylalanine or tryptophan, so this is likely a read error. The V call is TRBV7-8, the J call TRBJ2-3; TRBD1 might be the D (6 bases). This CDR3 spans 15 amino acids. Germline CDR1 SGHVS, CDR2 FQNEAQ. V was cut by 4 bases and J by 4 bases, with 15 bases left in between. CDR3 nucleotide sequence: TGTGCCAGCAGCTCCGGTGGGGGCGAGGCAGATACGCAGTATCTT. Its translation: CASSSGGGEADTQYL.

This clonotype occurred many times. V is TRBV12-3 or TRBV12-4 and J is TRBJ2-3, with 14 nucleotides matching TRBD2. V dropped 5 bases and J dropped 4; count of bases not matched to a gene: 5. The CDR3 spans 16 residues. The CDR3 sequence is CASSLRLAGGPDTQYF. The CDR3 coding sequence is TGTGCCAGCAGTCTGCGACTAGCGGGAGGGCCAGATACGCAGTATTTT.